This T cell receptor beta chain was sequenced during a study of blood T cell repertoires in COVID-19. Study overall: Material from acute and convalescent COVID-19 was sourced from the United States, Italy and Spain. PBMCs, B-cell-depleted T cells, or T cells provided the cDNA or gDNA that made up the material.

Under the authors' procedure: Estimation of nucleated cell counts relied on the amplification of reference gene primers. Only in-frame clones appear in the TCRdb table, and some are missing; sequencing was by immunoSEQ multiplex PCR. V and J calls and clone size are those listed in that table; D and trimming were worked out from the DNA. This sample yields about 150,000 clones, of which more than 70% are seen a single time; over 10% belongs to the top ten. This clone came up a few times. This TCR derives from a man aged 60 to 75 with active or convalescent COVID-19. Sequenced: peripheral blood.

CDR3 DNA: TGTGCCAGCAGCGTCTCCGGGACAGGGGGCCCCTACGAGCAGTACTTC. Translation gives CASSVSGTGGPYEQYF. The chain uses TRBV3-1 (or the pseudogene TRBV3-2) and TRBJ2-7, with TRBD1 matching over 12 bases. The germline CDR1 and CDR2 sequences are LGHDT and YNNKEL (reference sequence). The CDR3 is made up of 16 amino acids. The junction had 7 bases not matched to a gene; V was cut back by 5 bases and J by 2 bases.